Below are 13 T cell receptor beta chains sequenced from a single sample in a study of CD8 T cells in ankylosing spondylitis. TCRdb re-called the 5' RACE reads with MiXCR, one entry per CDR3 protein. The sample holds 250,000 to 350,000 distinct CDR3 sequences, around 20% seen once. Sequenced: blood, either unsorted or a sorted T cell fraction (not recorded which). Every receptor here comes from a male donor with ankylosing spondylitis or in good health (not recorded which).

The CDR3 region has the DNA TGTGCCATCAGGGGACAGTTCAACACTGAAGCTTTCTTT. Protein sequence: CAIRGQFNTEAFF. The rearrangement joins TRBV10-3 to TRBJ1-1, with 7 bases fitting TRBD1. This CDR3 has 13 residues. The trim removed 6 bases at V and 2 bases at J, leaving 3 bases unmatched. Germline V gene data show CDR1 as ENHRY and CDR2 as SYGVKD.

The chain is built from TRBV3-1 and TRBJ2-5, with D unclear. Germline CDR1 is LGHDT and CDR2 is YNNKEL (reference sequence). V was pared by 3 bases and J by 2 bases, with 7 bases between. This CDR3 has 13 residues. In nucleotides, the CDR3 is TGTGCCAGCAGCCACGGCAGTCAAGAGACCCAGTACTTC. This encodes CASSHGSQETQYF.

In this sample, this clonotype turned up a few times. The J gene is TRBJ1-1, the V gene TRBV19; 7 bases line up with TRBD1. J lost 6 bases, V lost 5 bases, and 12 bases had no gene match. The CDR3 is 15 residues long. CDR1 and CDR2 from the germline V gene are LNHDA and SQIVND (reference sequence). The CDR3, as DNA: TGTGCCAGTAGTTCCCCGACAGGGTTGGTGGCTGAAGCTTTCTTT. Its translation: CASSSPTGLVAEAFF.

This clonotype was picked up a small number of times. This chain links TRBV20-1 with TRBJ2-1; no reliable D call. The CDR3 runs 16 residues. Per germline, CDR1 DFQATT and CDR2 SNEGSKA (reference sequence). With 0 bases removed from V and 0 bases from J, the gap between germline ends came to 12 bases. CDR3 sequence (DNA): TGCAGTGCTAGAGATCCGTGGGCCAGCTCCTACAATGAGCAGTTCTTC. Protein: CSARDPWASSYNEQFF.

A few counts support this clonotype. The chain recombines TRBV20-1 with TRBJ1-5; unclear D gene. This CDR3 spans 14 amino acids. V gave up 5 bases and J gave up 1 base, with 12 bases separating them. Germline lookup yields CDR1 DFQATT and CDR2 SNEGSKA (reference sequence). The chain's CDR3 is CSASGRRSNQPQHF. Here the CDR3 DNA reads TGCAGTGCTTCCGGACGCAGGAGCAATCAGCCCCAGCATTTT.

The sample holds a few counts of this clonotype. The chain employs TRBV20-1 and TRBJ2-3; 10 bases are shared with TRBD2. In germline, CDR1 is DFQATT, CDR2 SNEGSKA (reference sequence). V dropped 5 bases and J dropped 2; count of bases not matched to a gene: 10. The CDR3 consists of 16 residues. The CDR3 loop reads CSARSIGLAATDTQYF. The CDR3 coding sequence is TGCAGTGCTCGATCCATAGGACTAGCGGCCACAGATACGCAGTATTTT.

The chain uses TRBV20-1 and TRBJ2-5; 11 bases are a match to TRBD2. Germline assignment: CDR1 DFQATT and CDR2 SNEGSKA (reference sequence). This CDR3 contains 15 residues. With 0 bases clipped from V and 5 bases from J, the junction kept 5 bases outside the gene matches. CDR3 amino acids: CSARDSGGAGETQYF. CDR3 nucleotides: TGCAGTGCTAGAGATAGCGGGGGGGCCGGGGAGACCCAGTACTTC.

This clonotype turned up a few times. The J gene is TRBJ2-5, the V gene TRBV7-6; D possibly uses TRBD1 or TRBD2 (7 bases each). The CDR3 totals 13 residues. CDR1 and CDR2 from the germline V gene are SGHVS and FNYEAQ. Trimming stripped 5 bases from V and 5 bases from J, with 12 bases between. As DNA, the CDR3 is TGTGCCAGCAGCAGCGGGACAGCGGAGACCCAGTACTTC. Amino acid sequence: CASSSGTAETQYF.

Only a few counts were recorded for this clonotype. The genes are TRBV29-1 and TRBJ2-1, with TRBD1 matching over 10 bases. The CDR3 has 15 amino acids. V gave up 7 bases and J gave up 9 bases; unmatched junction bases: 15. The germline V gene encodes CDR1 SQVTM and CDR2 ANQGSEA. In DNA form, the CDR3 reads TGCAGCGGCAAGGACAGGGGGATAGGTAGGGCTGAGCAGTTCTTC. It yields the protein CSGKDRGIGRAEQFF.

The chain recombines TRBV7-6 with TRBJ2-1, with 7 nucleotides matching TRBD1. J gave up 2 bases and V 5 bases, and 6 bases lay outside the gene matches. Germline V gives CDR1 SGHVS, CDR2 FNYEAQ. This CDR3 has 15 residues. CDR3 sequence: CASSKQTGAYNEQFF. The CDR3 nucleotides read TGTGCCAGCAGCAAGCAAACAGGGGCCTACAATGAGCAGTTCTTC.

The chain couples TRBV5-1 to TRBJ2-2; 9 nucleotides agree with TRBD2. Per the germline V gene, CDR1 is SGHRS and CDR2 is YFSETQ. This CDR3 comprises 18 residues. The trim removed 0 bases at V and 1 base at J, leaving 7 bases unmatched. The CDR3 loop is CASSLASMTSGNTGELFF. The CDR3 DNA reads as TGCGCCAGCAGCTTGGCGAGCATGACTAGCGGGAACACCGGGGAGCTGTTTTTT.

The rearrangement links TRBV20-1 to TRBJ2-5; D not certain. This CDR3 region has 14 residues. CDR1 and CDR2 (germline): DFQATT, SNEGSKA (reference sequence). The CDR3 spells CSAPVASRQETQYF. DNA of the CDR3: TGCAGCGCTCCCGTGGCTAGTCGGCAAGAGACCCAGTACTTC.

The chain combines TRBV5-1 with TRBJ2-2, with TRBD2 as a possible D gene (6 bases). The CDR3 runs 16 residues. V lost 4 bases, J lost 0 bases, and 13 bases lay in between. The germline gives CDR1 SGHRS, CDR2 YFSETQ. The CDR3 here is CASSPAGEANTGELFF. CDR3 nucleotide sequence: TGCGCCAGCAGCCCCGCCGGGGAGGCGAACACCGGGGAGCTGTTTTTT. The variable domain in full, completed from reference TRBV5-1 and TRBJ2-2, reads KAGVTQTPRYLIKTRGQQVTLSCSPISGHRSVSWYQQTPGQGLQFLFEYFSETQRNKGNFPGRFSGRQFSNSRSEMNVSTLELGDSALYLCASSPAGEANTGELFFGEGSRLTVL.